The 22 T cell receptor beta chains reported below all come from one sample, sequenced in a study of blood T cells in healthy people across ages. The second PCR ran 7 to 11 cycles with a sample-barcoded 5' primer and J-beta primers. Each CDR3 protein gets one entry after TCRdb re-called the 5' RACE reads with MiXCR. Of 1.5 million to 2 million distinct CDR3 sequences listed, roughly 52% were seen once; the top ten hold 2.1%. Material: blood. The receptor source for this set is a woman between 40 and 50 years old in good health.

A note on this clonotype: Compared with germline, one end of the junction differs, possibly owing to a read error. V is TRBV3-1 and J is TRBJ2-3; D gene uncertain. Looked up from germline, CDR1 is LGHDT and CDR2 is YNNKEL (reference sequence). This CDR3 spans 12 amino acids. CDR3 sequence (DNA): TGTGCCAGCAGCTCTACCGGAGATGCGCAGTATTTT. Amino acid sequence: CASSSTGDAQYF.

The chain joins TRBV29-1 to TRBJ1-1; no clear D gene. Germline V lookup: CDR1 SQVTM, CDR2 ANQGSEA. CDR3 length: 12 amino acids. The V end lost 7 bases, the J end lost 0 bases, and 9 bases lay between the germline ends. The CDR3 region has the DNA TGCAGCGGAAAGATGTTGAACACTGAAGCTTTCTTT. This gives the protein CSGKMLNTEAFF.

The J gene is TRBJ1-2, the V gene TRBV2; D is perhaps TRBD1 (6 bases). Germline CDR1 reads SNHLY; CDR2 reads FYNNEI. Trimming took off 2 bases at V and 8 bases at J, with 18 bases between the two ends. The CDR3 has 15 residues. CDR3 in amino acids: CASSETLTGLWGYTF. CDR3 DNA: TGTGCCAGCAGTGAAACCCTCACAGGGCTCTGGGGCTACACCTTC.

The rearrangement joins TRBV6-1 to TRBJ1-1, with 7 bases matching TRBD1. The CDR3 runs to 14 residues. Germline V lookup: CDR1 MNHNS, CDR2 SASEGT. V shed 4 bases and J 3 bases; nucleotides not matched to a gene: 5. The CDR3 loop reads CASSGQGRHTEAFF. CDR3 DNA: TGTGCCAGCAGTGGACAGGGAAGGCACACTGAAGCTTTCTTT.

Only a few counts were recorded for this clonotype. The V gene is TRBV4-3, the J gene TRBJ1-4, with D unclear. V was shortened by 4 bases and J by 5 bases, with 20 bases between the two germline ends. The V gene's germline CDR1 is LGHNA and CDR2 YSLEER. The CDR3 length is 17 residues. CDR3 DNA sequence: TGCGCCAGCAGCCTTTCAACCCGTCTGGCGACCAATGAAAAACTGTTTTTT. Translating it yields CASSLSTRLATNEKLFF.

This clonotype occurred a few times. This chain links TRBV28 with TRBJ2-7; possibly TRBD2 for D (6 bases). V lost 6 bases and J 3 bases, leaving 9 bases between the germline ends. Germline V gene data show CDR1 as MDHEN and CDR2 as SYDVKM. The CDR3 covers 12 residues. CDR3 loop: CASSAGLYEQYF. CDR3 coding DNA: TGTGCCAGCAGCGCGGGACTCTACGAGCAGTACTTC. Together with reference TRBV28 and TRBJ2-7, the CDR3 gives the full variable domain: DVKVTQSSRYLVKRTGEKVFLECVQDMDHENMFWYRQDPGLGLRLIYFSYDVKMKEKGDIPEGYSVSREKKERFSLILESASTNQTSMYLCASSAGLYEQYFGPGTRLTVT.

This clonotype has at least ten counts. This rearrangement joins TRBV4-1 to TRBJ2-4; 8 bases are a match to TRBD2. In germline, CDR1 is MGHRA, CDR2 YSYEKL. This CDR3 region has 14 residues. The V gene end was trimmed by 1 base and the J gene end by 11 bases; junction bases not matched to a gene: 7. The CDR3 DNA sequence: TGCGCCAGCAGCCAAGGGGCTAGCGGGCTCGTTCAGTACTTC. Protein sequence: CASSQGASGLVQYF.

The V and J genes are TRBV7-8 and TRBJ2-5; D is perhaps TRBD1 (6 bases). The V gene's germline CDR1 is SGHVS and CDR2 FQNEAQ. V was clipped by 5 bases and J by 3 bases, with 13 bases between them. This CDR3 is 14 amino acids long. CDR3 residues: CASSPLGGKETQYF. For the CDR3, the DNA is TGTGCCAGCAGCCCCCTAGGGGGTAAAGAGACCCAGTACTTC. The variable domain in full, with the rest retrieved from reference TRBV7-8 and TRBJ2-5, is GAGVSQSPRYKVAKRGQDVALRCDPISGHVSLFWYQQALGQGPEFLTYFQNEAQLDKSGLPSDRFFAERPEGSVSTLKIQRTQQEDSAVYLCASSPLGGKETQYFGPGTRLLVL.

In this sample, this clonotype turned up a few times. The CDR3 reads CASSQDGTRNIQYF. In DNA form, the CDR3 reads TGCGCCAGCAGCCAGGACGGGACCCGGAACATTCAGTACTTC. This rearrangement joins TRBV4-3 to TRBJ2-4; D might be TRBD1 or TRBD2, each matching 5 bases. CDR1 and CDR2 from the germline V gene are LGHNA and YSLEER. This CDR3 has 14 residues. V lost 3 bases, J lost 7 bases, and 13 bases lay in between.

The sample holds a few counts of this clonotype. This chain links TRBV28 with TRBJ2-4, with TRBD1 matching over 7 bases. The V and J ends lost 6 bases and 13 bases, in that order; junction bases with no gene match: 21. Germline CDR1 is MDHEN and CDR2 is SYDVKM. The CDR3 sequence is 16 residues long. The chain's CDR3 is CASRNLWDSETKGQYF. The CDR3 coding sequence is TGTGCCAGCAGGAACCTCTGGGACAGCGAAACTAAGGGGCAGTACTTC.

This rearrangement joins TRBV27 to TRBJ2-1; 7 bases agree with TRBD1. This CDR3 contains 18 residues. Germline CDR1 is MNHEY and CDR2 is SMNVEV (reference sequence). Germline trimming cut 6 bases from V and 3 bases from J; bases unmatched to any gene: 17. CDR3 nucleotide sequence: TGTGCCAGCAGGCGACAGGGCCTGAGTCTTGTGGGCTACAATGAGCAGTTCTTC. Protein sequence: CASRRQGLSLVGYNEQFF.

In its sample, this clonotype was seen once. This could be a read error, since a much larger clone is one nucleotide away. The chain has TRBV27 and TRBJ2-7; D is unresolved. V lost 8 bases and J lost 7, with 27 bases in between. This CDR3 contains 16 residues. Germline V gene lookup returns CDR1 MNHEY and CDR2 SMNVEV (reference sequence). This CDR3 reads CASRSGRTDPYNEQYF. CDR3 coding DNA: TGTGCCAGCCGTTCCGGGCGGACGGACCCCTACAATGAGCAGTACTTC.

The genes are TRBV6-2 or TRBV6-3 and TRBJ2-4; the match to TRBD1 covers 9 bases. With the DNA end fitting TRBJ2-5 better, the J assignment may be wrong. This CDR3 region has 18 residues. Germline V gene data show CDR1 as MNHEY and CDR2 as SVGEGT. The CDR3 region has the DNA TGTGCCAGCAGTTCCTCATTCATTACCGGGACAGGGCAAGAGACCCAGTACTTC. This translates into CASSSSFITGTGQETQYF.

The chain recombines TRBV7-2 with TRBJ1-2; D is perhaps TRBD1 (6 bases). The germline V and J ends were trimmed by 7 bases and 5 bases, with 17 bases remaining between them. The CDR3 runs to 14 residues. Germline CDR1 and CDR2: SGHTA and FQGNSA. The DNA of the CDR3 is TGTGCCAGCACCCCTAGGGGACAAACTTATGGCTACACCTTC. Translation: CASTPRGQTYGYTF. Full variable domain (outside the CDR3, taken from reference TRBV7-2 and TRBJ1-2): GAGVSQSPSNKVTEKGKDVELRCDPISGHTALYWYRQSLGQGLEFLIYFQGNSAPDKSGLPSDRFSAERTGGSVSTLTIQRTQQEDSAVYLCASTPRGQTYGYTFGSGTRLTVV.

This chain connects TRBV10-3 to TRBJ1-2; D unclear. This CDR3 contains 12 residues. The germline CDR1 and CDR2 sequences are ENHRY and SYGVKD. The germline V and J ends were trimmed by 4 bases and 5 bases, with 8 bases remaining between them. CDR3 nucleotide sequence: TGTGCCATCAGTGGGACGGGGTATGGCTACACCTTC. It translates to CAISGTGYGYTF.

The CDR3 DNA reads as TGTGCCAGCAGCCCAGGACAGGGGCCGATGAATGAGCAGTTCTTC. Amino acids: CASSPGQGPMNEQFF. The chain couples TRBV3-1 to TRBJ2-1; 9 bases fit TRBD1. The V gene end was trimmed by 4 bases and the J gene end by 7 bases; junction bases not matched to a gene: 8. This CDR3 spans 15 amino acids. Germline loops: CDR1 LGHDT, CDR2 YNNKEL (reference sequence).

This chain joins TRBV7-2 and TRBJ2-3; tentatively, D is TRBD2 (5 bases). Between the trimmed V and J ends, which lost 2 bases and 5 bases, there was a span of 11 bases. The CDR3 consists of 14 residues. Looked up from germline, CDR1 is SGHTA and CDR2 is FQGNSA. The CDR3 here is CASSLTLAGDTQYF. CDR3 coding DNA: TGTGCCAGCAGCTTAACCCTAGCAGGAGATACGCAGTATTTT.

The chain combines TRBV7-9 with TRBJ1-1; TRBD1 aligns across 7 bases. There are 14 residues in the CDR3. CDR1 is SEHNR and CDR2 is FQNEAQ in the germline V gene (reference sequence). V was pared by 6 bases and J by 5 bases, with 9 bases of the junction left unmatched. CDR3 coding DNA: TGTGCCAGCAGTCCGACAGGGAAGGGAACTGAAGCTTTCTTT. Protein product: CASSPTGKGTEAFF.

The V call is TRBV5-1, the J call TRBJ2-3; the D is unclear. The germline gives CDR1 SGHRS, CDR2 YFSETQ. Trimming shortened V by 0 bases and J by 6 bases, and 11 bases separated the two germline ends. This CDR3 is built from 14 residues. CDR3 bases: TGCGCCAGCAGCTTGGAGTTGTCTCTGGATACGCAGTATTTT. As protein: CASSLELSLDTQYF. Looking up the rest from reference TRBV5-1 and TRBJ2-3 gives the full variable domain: KAGVTQTPRYLIKTRGQQVTLSCSPISGHRSVSWYQQTPGQGLQFLFEYFSETQRNKGNFPGRFSGRQFSNSRSEMNVSTLELGDSALYLCASSLELSLDTQYFGPGTRLTVL.

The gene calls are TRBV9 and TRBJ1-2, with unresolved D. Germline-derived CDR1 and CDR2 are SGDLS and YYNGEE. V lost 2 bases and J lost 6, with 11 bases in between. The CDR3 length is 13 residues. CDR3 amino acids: CASSVDNFNGYTF. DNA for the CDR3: TGTGCCAGCAGCGTCGACAACTTCAATGGCTACACCTTC.

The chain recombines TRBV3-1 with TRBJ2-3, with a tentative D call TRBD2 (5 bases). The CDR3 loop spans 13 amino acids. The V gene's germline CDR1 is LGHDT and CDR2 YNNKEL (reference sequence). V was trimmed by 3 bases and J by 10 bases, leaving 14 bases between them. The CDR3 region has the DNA TGTGCCAGCAGCCACCGGGCGGGTGGTGCGCAGTATTTT. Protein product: CASSHRAGGAQYF.

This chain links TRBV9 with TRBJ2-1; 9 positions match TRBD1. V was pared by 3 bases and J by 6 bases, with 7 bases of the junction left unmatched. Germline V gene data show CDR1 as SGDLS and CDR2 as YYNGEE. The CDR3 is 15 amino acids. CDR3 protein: CASSDRDRVCNEQFF. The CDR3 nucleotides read TGTGCCAGCAGCGACCGGGACAGGGTTTGCAATGAGCAGTTCTTC.